The 27 T cell receptor beta chains given below trace back to one sample, sequenced in a study of Graves' ophthalmopathy and Graves' hyperthyroidism. For repertoire sequencing, the TCR beta CDR3 regions were amplified from RNA transcripts. Investigators did first-round RT-PCR with HTBI primers, then second-round multiplex PCR. Via MiXCR, TCRdb re-called the multiplex PCR reads, giving one row per CDR3 protein. The table lists hundreds of thousands of distinct CDR3 sequences, approximately 15% of them singletons. The sample was blood. The receptors originated from a woman aged 30 to 39 with Graves' ophthalmopathy.

The chain couples TRBV20-1 to TRBJ1-5; D perhaps matches TRBD1 (6 bases). V was shortened by 7 bases and J by 3 bases, with 16 bases between the two germline ends. CDR1 and CDR2 from the germline V gene are DFQATT and SNEGSKA (reference sequence). The CDR3 is 14 amino acids. The CDR3: CSVQTGQFNQPQHF. DNA for the CDR3: TGCAGTGTACAAACTGGACAGTTCAATCAGCCCCAGCATTTT.

The J gene is TRBJ2-2, the V gene TRBV7-6, with no clear D. The CDR3 has 15 amino acids. CDR1 is SGHVS and CDR2 is FNYEAQ in the germline V gene. The germline V and J ends were trimmed by 1 base and 5 bases, with 11 bases remaining between them. The CDR3 region has the DNA TGTGCCAGCAGCTTAGACTGGGCCCTTACCGGGGAGCTGTTTTTT. Translation: CASSLDWALTGELFF.

Many counts were recorded for this clonotype. The rearrangement uses TRBV2 and TRBJ1-6; 7 nucleotides line up with TRBD1. The germline V gene has CDR1 SNHLY and CDR2 FYNNEI. Germline trimming cut 7 bases from V and 7 bases from J; bases unmatched to any gene: 7. CDR3 length: 14 amino acids. DNA of the CDR3: TGTGCCAGCAATCCGGGACAGAGAAATTCACCCCTCCACTTT. Protein sequence: CASNPGQRNSPLHF.

This clonotype occurred many times. V and J are TRBV5-1 and TRBJ1-1; D is perhaps TRBD1 (6 bases). The CDR3 spans 15 residues. Germline V lookup: CDR1 SGHRS, CDR2 YFSETQ. The V gene lost 3 bases and the J gene lost 5 bases, with 17 bases spanning the gap. CDR3 DNA: TGCGCCAGCAGCTGGGGTCAGGGGATTCGGACTGAAGCTTTCTTT. Its translation: CASSWGQGIRTEAFF.

This chain joins TRBV15 and TRBJ2-5; 9 nucleotides match TRBD1. Germline V gives CDR1 LNHNV, CDR2 YYDKDF (reference sequence). After removal of 0 bases from V and 5 bases from J, the junction contained 7 bases not matched to a gene. The CDR3 spans 16 residues. The CDR3 loop is CATSRDAGTGRETQYF. As DNA, the CDR3 is TGTGCCACCAGCAGAGATGCCGGGACAGGGAGGGAGACCCAGTACTTC.

This clonotype has a handful of counts. Being one base from a much bigger clone, this may be a read error. The V and J genes are TRBV11-2 and TRBJ2-5; D gene unclear. The CDR3 is 16 residues long. V was clipped by 1 base and J by 5 bases, with 17 bases between them. CDR1 and CDR2 from the germline V gene are SGHAT and FQNNGV. CDR3 coding DNA: TGTGCCAGCAGCTTAGGGCGGCTCACTTTTGGGGAGACCCAGTACTTC. It specifies CASSLGRLTFGETQYF. The full variable domain, completed using reference TRBV11-2 and TRBJ2-5, is EAGVAQSPRYKIIEKRQSVAFWCNPISGHATLYWYQQILGQGPKLLIQFQNNGVVDDSQLPKDRFSAERLKGVDSTLKIQPAKLEDSAVYLCASSLGRLTFGETQYFGPGTRLLVL.

This clonotype has a count of ten or more. The chain links TRBV7-2 to TRBJ2-5; D is ambiguous. Trimming took 1 base from V and 0 from J, leaving 6 bases between them. CDR1 is SGHTA and CDR2 is FQGNSA in the germline V gene. This CDR3 is 14 amino acids long. CDR3 in amino acids: CASSLETYQETQYF. CDR3 nucleotides: TGTGCCAGCAGCTTAGAGACGTACCAAGAGACCCAGTACTTC.

This clonotype appeared many times. The genes are TRBV19 and TRBJ2-6, with a weak D call TRBD1 (5 bases). Looked up from germline, CDR1 is LNHDA and CDR2 is SQIVND (reference sequence). The CDR3 spans 18 residues. V was trimmed by 5 bases and J by 0 bases, leaving 17 bases between them. The CDR3 nucleotides are TGTGCCAGTAGTCGAGTCTTAGGGGCCTACTCTGGGGCCAACGTCCTGACTTTC. This gives the protein CASSRVLGAYSGANVLTF. Combining the CDR3 with reference TRBV19 and TRBJ2-6 gives the whole variable domain DGGITQSPKYLFRKEGQNVTLSCEQNLNHDAMYWYRQDPGQGLRLIYYSQIVNDFQKGDIAEGYSVSREKKESFPLTVTSAQKNPTAFYLCASSRVLGAYSGANVLTFGAGSRLTVL.

The chain combines TRBV28 with TRBJ1-1, with 8 bases fitting TRBD1. CDR1 is MDHEN and CDR2 is SYDVKM in the germline V gene. There are 17 residues in the CDR3. With V trimmed by 5 bases and J by 0 bases, 11 bases remained unmatched. The CDR3 is CASSRRTGTFLNTEAFF. The DNA of the CDR3 is TGTGCCAGCAGTCGACGGACAGGGACTTTTTTGAACACTGAAGCTTTCTTT. The full variable domain, rest sourced from reference TRBV28 and TRBJ1-1, is DVKVTQSSRYLVKRTGEKVFLECVQDMDHENMFWYRQDPGLGLRLIYFSYDVKMKEKGDIPEGYSVSREKKERFSLILESASTNQTSMYLCASSRRTGTFLNTEAFFGQGTRLTVV.

This clonotype showed up many times. CDR3 DNA sequence: TGTGCCATCAGTGAACTCAGGGACGGCGAGCAGTACTTC. As protein: CAISELRDGEQYF. V gene TRBV10-3 combines with J gene TRBJ2-7, with D possibly being TRBD1 or TRBD2 (5 bases each). The CDR3 loop spans 13 amino acids. The V end lost 3 bases, the J end lost 6 bases, and 12 bases lay between the germline ends. The germline V gene encodes CDR1 ENHRY and CDR2 SYGVKD.

The chain couples TRBV6-2 or TRBV6-3 to TRBJ2-5; 8 bases line up with TRBD1. CDR1 is MNHEY, CDR2 SVGEGT, per germline. The length of the CDR3 is 14 residues. V lost 10 bases and J lost 3; bases outside the gene matches: 10. The CDR3, as DNA: TGTGCCACCAGAGGGACAGGCGGCAAAGAGACCCAGTACTTC. It translates to CATRGTGGKETQYF.

The table lists this clonotype with many counts. The V gene is TRBV2, the J gene TRBJ1-6; D gene ambiguous. Germline CDR1 and CDR2: SNHLY and FYNNEI. This CDR3 spans 15 amino acids. V was clipped by 7 bases and J by 3 bases, with 13 bases between them. The CDR3 DNA sequence: TGTGCCAGCACCGAGGGAGGACTCTATAATTCACCCCTCCACTTT. Translated: CASTEGGLYNSPLHF.

The table lists this clonotype with many counts. The chain employs TRBV12-3 or TRBV12-4 and TRBJ2-2, with a weak D call TRBD2 (5 bases). The V end lost 6 bases, the J end lost 1 base, and 15 bases lay between the germline ends. The length of the CDR3 is 16 residues. The DNA for the CDR3 is TGTGCCAGCAGCCTGTATATTAGCGAGAACACCGGGGAGCTGTTTTTT. Protein sequence: CASSLYISENTGELFF.

This clonotype was detected many times. The V call is TRBV6-4, the J call TRBJ2-4; 7 bases line up with TRBD1. Germline V gives CDR1 MRHNA, CDR2 SNTAGT. V shed 3 bases, J shed 0 bases, and the junction held 14 bases outside the gene matches. The CDR3 totals 19 residues. The CDR3 DNA reads as TGTGCCAGCAGTGAGGACGGAAGACAGGGTCCGGGAGCCAAAAACATTCAGTACTTC. Translating gives CASSEDGRQGPGAKNIQYF.

This chain connects TRBV5-4 to TRBJ2-2; D not resolved. The V end lost 0 bases, the J end lost 6 bases, and 9 bases lay between the germline ends. Germline lookup yields CDR1 SGHNT and CDR2 YYREEE (reference sequence). The CDR3 contains 14 residues. CDR3 nucleotides: TGTGCCAGCAGCTTGGAGGGCTGGGCCGGGGAGCTGTTTTTT. Its protein product is CASSLEGWAGELFF.

On this clonotype: The CDR3 ends on some other residue instead of the conserved phenylalanine or tryptophan, so this is likely a read error. The chain carries TRBV7-3 and TRBJ2-7; the D gene is possibly TRBD2 (5 bases). This CDR3 spans 14 amino acids. The germline V gene encodes CDR1 SGHTA and CDR2 FQGTGA. V lost 5 bases and J 4 bases, leaving 15 bases between the germline ends. CDR3 amino acids: CASSPQSGTYEQYL. In nucleotides, the CDR3 is TGTGCCAGCAGCCCTCAGTCGGGAACTTACGAGCAGTACCTC.

The table lists this clonotype with a count of one. The V and J genes are TRBV20-1 and TRBJ1-1; D remains ambiguous. There are 12 residues in the CDR3. Trimming pared 6 bases from V and 5 bases from J, leaving 13 bases between. In germline, CDR1 is DFQATT, CDR2 SNEGSKA (reference sequence). The CDR3 protein is CSARYRETEAFF. CDR3 nucleotides: TGCAGTGCCAGATATAGGGAGACTGAAGCTTTCTTT.

Comments on this clonotype: A read error is likely, as this CDR3 ends without the conserved phenylalanine or tryptophan. The DNA is omitted, as the CDR3 cannot be located on it reliably, and the CDR3 follows TCRdb's listing. V gene TRBV5-1 combines with J gene TRBJ1-5. The CDR3 spans 9 amino acids, including both terminal residues. Germline CDR1 and CDR2: SGHRS and YFSETQ. CDR3 in amino acids: CASRAGGHY.

This clonotype was detected many times. The rearrangement joins TRBV6-1 to TRBJ2-7; D assignment may be TRBD1 or TRBD2 (5 bases each). CDR3 length equals 15 residues. The V gene's germline CDR1 is MNHNS and CDR2 SASEGT. Trimming stripped 7 bases from V and 3 bases from J, with 19 bases between. CDR3 nucleotides: TGTGCCAGCAAGCCGCCCAGGGACCGCCACTACGAGCAGTACTTC. This codes for CASKPPRDRHYEQYF.

V usage is TRBV20-1 and J usage is TRBJ2-7; 11 bases agree with TRBD2. Germline V CDR1 and CDR2: DFQATT, SNEGSKA (reference sequence). CDR3 length: 15 residues. V shed 6 bases and J 2 bases; nucleotides not matched to a gene: 9. The CDR3: CSATGTSGYAYEQYF. DNA for the CDR3: TGCAGTGCGACCGGGACTAGCGGTTATGCCTACGAGCAGTACTTC.

This clonotype showed up many times. The rearrangement uses TRBV28 and TRBJ1-2, with TRBD1 identical over 9 bases. Trimming removed 8 bases from V and 5 bases from J; junction bases left unmatched: 15. The CDR3 totals 16 residues. Germline loops: CDR1 MDHEN, CDR2 SYDVKM. DNA for the CDR3: TGTGCCAGCTTCTACCGAGTAACAGGGGGCGAGTATGGCTACACCTTC. Translation gives CASFYRVTGGEYGYTF.

At least ten counts were recorded for this clonotype. V usage is TRBV28 and J usage is TRBJ2-2, with D maybe TRBD2 (6 bases). The V and J ends lost 6 bases and 7 bases respectively, with 15 bases between them. CDR1 is MDHEN, CDR2 SYDVKM, per germline. This CDR3 is built from 14 residues. This CDR3 reads CASRGGGRVGELFF. The CDR3 region has the DNA TGTGCCAGCAGGGGAGGCGGGCGGGTCGGGGAGCTGTTTTTT.

The chain combines TRBV28 with TRBJ1-6, with D possibly matching TRBD1 (6 bases). The CDR3 totals 15 residues. Germline CDR1 MDHEN, CDR2 SYDVKM. V was clipped by 3 bases and J by 9 bases, with 15 bases between them. CDR3 DNA sequence: TGTGCCAGCAGTTTGGAGACAGGTGGTACTTCACCCCTCCACTTT. Translating it yields CASSLETGGTSPLHF.

At least ten counts were recorded for this clonotype. The gene calls are TRBV20-1 and TRBJ1-5; a possible D gene is TRBD1 (6 bases). The CDR3 loop spans 15 amino acids. The V end lost 1 base, the J end lost 4 bases, and 14 bases lay between the germline ends. Germline V gene lookup returns CDR1 DFQATT and CDR2 SNEGSKA (reference sequence). CDR3 nucleotides: TGCAGTGCTAGAGGGAGCAGGGGACGGAATCAGCCCCAGCATTTT. Its translation is CSARGSRGRNQPQHF.

This clonotype has only a few counts. The gene calls are TRBV20-1 and TRBJ1-1; D is unresolved. The CDR3 runs 13 residues. V was clipped by 5 bases and J by 1 base, with 11 bases between them. CDR1 is DFQATT, CDR2 SNEGSKA, per germline (reference sequence). The CDR3 sequence: CSAPDHGNTEAFF. CDR3 nucleotide sequence: TGCAGTGCTCCAGACCATGGGAACACTGAAGCTTTCTTT.

A few counts support this clonotype. This may come from a read error, since a much larger clone is one base off. The genes are TRBV7-2 and TRBJ2-5; TRBD2 is a possible D gene (6 bases). V gave up 5 bases and J gave up 3 bases, with 13 bases separating them. CDR1 SGHTA and CDR2 FQGNSA come from the germline V gene. The CDR3 has 14 amino acids. This CDR3 reads CASSRQRREETQYF. DNA for the CDR3: TGTGCCAGCAGCAGACAGCGGAGGGAAGAGACCCAGTACTTC. Full variable domain (rest looked up from reference TRBV7-2 and TRBJ2-5): GAGVSQSPSNKVTEKGKDVELRCDPISGHTALYWYRQSLGQGLEFLIYFQGNSAPDKSGLPSDRFSAERTGGSVSTLTIQRTQQEDSAVYLCASSRQRREETQYFGPGTRLLVL.

This clonotype has more than one count but fewer than ten. The V call is TRBV28, the J call TRBJ2-5, with D perhaps given as TRBD1 or TRBD2 (5 bases each). Trimming took 5 bases from V and 5 from J, leaving 30 bases between them. CDR3 length: 19 amino acids. The germline gives CDR1 MDHEN, CDR2 SYDVKM. The CDR3 bases are TGTGCCAGCAGTACGATCACCCCGGGACCACGTAGGTGGCGGGAGACCCAGTACTTC. This encodes CASSTITPGPRRWRETQYF.